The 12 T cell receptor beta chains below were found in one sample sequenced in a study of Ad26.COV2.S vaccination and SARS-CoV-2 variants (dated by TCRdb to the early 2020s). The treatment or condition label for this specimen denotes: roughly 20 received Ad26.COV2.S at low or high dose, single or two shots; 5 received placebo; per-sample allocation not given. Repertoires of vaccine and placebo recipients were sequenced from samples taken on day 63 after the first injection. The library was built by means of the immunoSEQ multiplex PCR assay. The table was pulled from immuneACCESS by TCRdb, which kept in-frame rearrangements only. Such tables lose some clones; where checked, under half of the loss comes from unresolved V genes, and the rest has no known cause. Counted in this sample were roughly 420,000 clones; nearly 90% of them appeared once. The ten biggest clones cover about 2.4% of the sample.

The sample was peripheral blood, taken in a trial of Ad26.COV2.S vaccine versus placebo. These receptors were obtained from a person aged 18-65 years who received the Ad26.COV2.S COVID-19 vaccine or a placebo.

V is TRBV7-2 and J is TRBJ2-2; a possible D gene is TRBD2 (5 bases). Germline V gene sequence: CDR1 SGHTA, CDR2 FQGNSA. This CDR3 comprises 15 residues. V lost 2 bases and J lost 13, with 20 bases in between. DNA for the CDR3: TGTGCCAGCAGCTTATCTCTCCTAGCCGTACGTGGGCTGTTTTTT. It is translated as CASSLSLLAVRGLFF.

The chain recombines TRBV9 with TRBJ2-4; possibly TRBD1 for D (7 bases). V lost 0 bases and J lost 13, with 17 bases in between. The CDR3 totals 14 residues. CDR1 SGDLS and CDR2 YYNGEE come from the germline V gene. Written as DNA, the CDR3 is TGTGCCAGCAGCGTAGGAGGGTGGAGGGGGCCCCAGTACTTC. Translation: CASSVGGWRGPQYF.

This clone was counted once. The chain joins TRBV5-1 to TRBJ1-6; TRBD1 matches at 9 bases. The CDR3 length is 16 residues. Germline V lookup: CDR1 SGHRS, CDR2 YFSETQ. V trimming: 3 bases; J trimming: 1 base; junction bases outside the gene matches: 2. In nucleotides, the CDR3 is TGCGCCAGCAGCTGGGGACAGGGATCCTATAATTCACCCCTCCACTTT. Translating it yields CASSWGQGSYNSPLHF.

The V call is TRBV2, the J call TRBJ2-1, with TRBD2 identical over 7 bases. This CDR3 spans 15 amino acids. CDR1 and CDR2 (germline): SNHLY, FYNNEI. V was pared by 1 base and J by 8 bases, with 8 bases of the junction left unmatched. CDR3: CASSEVGGIFDEQFF. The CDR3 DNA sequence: TGTGCCAGCAGTGAAGTCGGGGGGATATTCGATGAGCAGTTCTTC. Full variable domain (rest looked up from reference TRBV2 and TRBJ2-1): EPEVTQTPSHQVTQMGQEVILRCVPISNHLYFYWYRQILGQKVEFLVSFYNNEISEKSEIFDDQFSVERPDGSNFTLKIRSTKLEDSAMYFCASSEVGGIFDEQFFGPGTRLTVL.

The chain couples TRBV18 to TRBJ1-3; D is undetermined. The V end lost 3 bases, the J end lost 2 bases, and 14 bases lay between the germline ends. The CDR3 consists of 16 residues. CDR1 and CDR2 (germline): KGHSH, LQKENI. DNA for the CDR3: TGTGCCAGCTCACCGGCCAGACCCGAAGCTGGAAACACCATATATTTT. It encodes CASSPARPEAGNTIYF.

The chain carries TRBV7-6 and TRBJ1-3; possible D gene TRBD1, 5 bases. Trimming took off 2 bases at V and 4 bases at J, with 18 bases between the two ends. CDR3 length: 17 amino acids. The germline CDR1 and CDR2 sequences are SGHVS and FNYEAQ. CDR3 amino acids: CASSLMAGLESGNTIYF. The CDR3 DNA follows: TGTGCCAGCAGCTTAATGGCAGGGTTAGAATCAGGAAACACCATATATTTT.

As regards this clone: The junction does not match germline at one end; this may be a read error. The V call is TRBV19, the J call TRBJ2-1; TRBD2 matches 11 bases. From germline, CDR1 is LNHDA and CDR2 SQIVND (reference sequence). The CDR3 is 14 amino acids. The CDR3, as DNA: TGTGCCAGTAGTAGTTCTAGCGGGAGGAATGGGCAGTTCTTC. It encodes CASSSSSGRNGQFF.

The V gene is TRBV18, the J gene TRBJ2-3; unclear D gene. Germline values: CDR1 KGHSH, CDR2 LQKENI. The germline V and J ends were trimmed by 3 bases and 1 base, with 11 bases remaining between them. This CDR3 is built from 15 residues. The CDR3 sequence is CASSPLGGRTDTQYF. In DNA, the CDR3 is TGTGCCAGCTCACCCCTGGGCGGACGCACAGATACGCAGTATTTT.

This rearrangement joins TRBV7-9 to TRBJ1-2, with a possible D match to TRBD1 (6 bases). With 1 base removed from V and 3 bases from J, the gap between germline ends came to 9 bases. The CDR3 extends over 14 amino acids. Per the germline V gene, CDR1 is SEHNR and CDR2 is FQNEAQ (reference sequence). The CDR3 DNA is TGTGCCAGCAGCTTAGACGCAGGGGACTATGGCTACACCTTC. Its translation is CASSLDAGDYGYTF.

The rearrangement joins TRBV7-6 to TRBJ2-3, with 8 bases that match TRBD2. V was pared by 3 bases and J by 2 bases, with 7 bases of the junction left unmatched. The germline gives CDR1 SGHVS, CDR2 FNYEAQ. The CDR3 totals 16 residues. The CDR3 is CASSFGLAGFTDTQYF. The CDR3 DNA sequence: TGTGCCAGCAGCTTTGGGCTAGCGGGCTTCACAGATACGCAGTATTTT.

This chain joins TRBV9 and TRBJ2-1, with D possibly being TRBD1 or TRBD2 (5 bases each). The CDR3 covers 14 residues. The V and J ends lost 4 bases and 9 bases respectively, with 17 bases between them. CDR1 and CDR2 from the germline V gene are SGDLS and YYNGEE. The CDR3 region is CASSWDPAMGEQFF. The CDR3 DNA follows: TGTGCCAGCAGCTGGGACCCCGCAATGGGTGAGCAGTTCTTC.

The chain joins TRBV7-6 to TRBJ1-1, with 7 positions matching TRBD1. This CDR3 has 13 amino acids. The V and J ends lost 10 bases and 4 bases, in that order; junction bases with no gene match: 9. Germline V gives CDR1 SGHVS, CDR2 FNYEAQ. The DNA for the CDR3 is TGTGCCACCGCCAGAACAGGGGTCACTGAAGCTTTCTTT. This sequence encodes CATARTGVTEAFF.